One and the same sample provided the 25 T cell receptor beta chains below, sequenced in a study of control samples from healthy donors and cancer patients. Here immunoSEQ multiplex PCR was the method, and the copy in TCRdb shows in-frame clones only, minus some. The sample lists 100,000 to 150,000 clones, over 75% occurring once. The specimen sequenced was blood. The receptor source for this set is a young man in good health.

This sequence joins TRBV6-5 and TRBJ2-1; D is unclear. This CDR3 is built from 14 residues. Germline assignment: CDR1 MNHEY and CDR2 SVGAGI. The V gene lost 7 bases and the J gene lost 9 bases, with 19 bases spanning the gap. CDR3 sequence: CASTTNPEFGEQFF. CDR3 nucleotide sequence: TGTGCCAGCACCACTAACCCCGAATTTGGTGAGCAGTTCTTC.

The chain couples TRBV11-2 to TRBJ1-3; D is uncertain. The V gene's germline CDR1 is SGHAT and CDR2 FQNNGV. V was cut by 0 bases and J by 0 bases, with 9 bases left in between. The CDR3 totals 16 residues. CDR3 amino acids: CASSLEDSGSGNTIYF. CDR3 bases: TGTGCCAGCAGCTTAGAGGACTCCGGCTCTGGAAACACCATATATTTT.

V and J are TRBV9 and TRBJ2-7; no reliable D call. Germline assignment: CDR1 SGDLS and CDR2 YYNGEE. The CDR3 covers 12 residues. V shed 7 bases and J shed 0 bases, with 8 bases lying between them. The CDR3 DNA reads as TGTGCCAGCGGGCAGAGCTCCTACGAGCAGTACTTC. This translates into CASGQSSYEQYF.

The rearrangement joins TRBV23-1 to TRBJ1-3, with D maybe TRBD1 (5 bases). TRBV23-1 is an open reading frame, and its role is uncertain. Trimming left V 0 bases short and J 2 bases short, with 14 bases between. The CDR3 is made up of 17 amino acids. DNA for the CDR3: TGCGCCAGCAGTCAATCGGGCCCGGGGCATCCTGGAAACACCATATATTTT. The encoded protein is CASSQSGPGHPGNTIYF.

The chain employs TRBV6-5 and TRBJ2-5; 7 nucleotides agree with TRBD1. The CDR3 covers 14 residues. V shed 6 bases and J 4 bases; nucleotides not matched to a gene: 8. The germline CDR1 and CDR2 sequences are MNHEY and SVGAGI. CDR3 sequence (DNA): TGTGCCAGCAGAGGAGACAGGGCCAGAGAGACCCAGTACTTC. Protein product: CASRGDRARETQYF.

V usage is TRBV10-1 and J usage is TRBJ2-5, with 8 bases lining up with TRBD1. CDR1 and CDR2 from the germline V gene are WNHNN and SYGVQD (reference sequence). With V trimmed by 6 bases and J by 5 bases, 8 bases remained unmatched. CDR3 size: 14 residues. The CDR3 region is CASSRDRSEETQYF. The DNA for the CDR3 is TGCGCCAGCAGCCGGGACAGGTCCGAGGAGACCCAGTACTTC.

V usage is TRBV12-3 or TRBV12-4 and J usage is TRBJ1-1; D call uncertain. V gave up 3 bases and J gave up 1 base, with 6 bases separating them. The CDR3 loop spans 13 amino acids. The CDR3 sequence: CASSLDENTEAFF. CDR3 in DNA: TGTGCCAGCAGTTTGGACGAGAACACTGAAGCTTTCTTT.

This rearrangement joins TRBV28 to TRBJ2-1, with D possibly matching TRBD2 (6 bases). The germline V gene has CDR1 MDHEN and CDR2 SYDVKM. CDR3 length: 15 residues. With 5 bases removed from V and 3 bases from J, the gap between germline ends came to 14 bases. This CDR3 is CASSAGDSYYNEQFF. The CDR3 DNA sequence: TGTGCCAGCAGTGCCGGGGACTCCTACTACAATGAGCAGTTCTTC.

The chain couples TRBV21-1 to TRBJ1-5; whether TRBD1, the table's D call, matches the DNA was not checked. TRBV21-1 is given as a pseudogene. This CDR3 is built from 13 residues. The CDR3 loop is CASRGQGEFSQHF. CDR3 coding DNA: TGTGCCAGCCGAGGACAGGGTGAGTTTTCCCAGCATTTT.

The chain carries TRBV28 and TRBJ1-1; 8 positions agree with TRBD1. This CDR3 has 15 amino acids. Germline lookup yields CDR1 MDHEN and CDR2 SYDVKM. The J segment lost 4 bases and the V segment lost 8 bases, leaving 12 bases of the junction unmatched. CDR3 in amino acids: CASAYLRGQGTEAFF. CDR3 nucleotides: TGTGCCAGCGCTTATCTCAGGGGGCAAGGCACTGAAGCTTTCTTT.

The V gene is TRBV6-4, the J gene TRBJ2-3, with D tentatively TRBD2 (6 bases). There are 14 residues in the CDR3. The V end lost 2 bases, the J end lost 0 bases, and 6 bases lay between the germline ends. CDR1 is MRHNA and CDR2 is SNTAGT in the germline V gene. The CDR3 sequence is CASSDGTSTDTQYF. The CDR3 coding sequence is TGTGCCAGCAGTGACGGGACTAGCACAGATACGCAGTATTTT.

The chain uses TRBV6-1 and TRBJ2-1, with D perhaps matching TRBD1 or TRBD2 (5 bases each). Germline CDR1 and CDR2: MNHNS and SASEGT. V lost 2 bases, J lost 8 bases, and 19 bases lay in between. CDR3 length equals 16 residues. CDR3 sequence (DNA): TGTGCCAGCAGTGAATGGGGGAGATCCTCCTTCGATGAGCAGTTCTTC. It specifies CASSEWGRSSFDEQFF.

V usage is TRBV27 and J usage is TRBJ2-3; D not resolved. The CDR3 has 18 residues. Germline CDR1 reads MNHEY; CDR2 reads SMNVEV (reference sequence). Trimming left V 5 bases short and J 1 base short, with 22 bases between. DNA of the CDR3: TGTGCCAGCAGTCAAAATGGACGAATCCCGACTGGCACAGATACGCAGTATTTT. It yields the protein CASSQNGRIPTGTDTQYF.

On this clone itself: Other DNA sequences in this sample translate to the same CDR3. The rearrangement links TRBV7-9 to TRBJ1-3; D unresolved. Germline V lookup: CDR1 SEHNR, CDR2 FQNEAQ (reference sequence). The CDR3 runs to 14 residues. Trimming took 6 bases from V and 0 from J, leaving 9 bases between them. This chain's CDR3 is CASSKTDSGNTIYF. CDR3 DNA sequence: TGTGCCAGCAGTAAGACGGACTCTGGAAACACCATATATTTT.

The chain is built from TRBV23-1 and TRBJ1-5; weak D call: TRBD1 (6 bases). TRBV23-1 is labeled an ORF, and its function is uncertain. This CDR3 is 20 amino acids long. Trimming removed 0 bases from V and 2 bases from J, with 23 bases in between. The CDR3 DNA follows: TGCGCCAGCAGTCAATCGGGGGCCGCTTACCGCCCCTGGGGCAATCAGCCCCAGCATTTT. Residues: CASSQSGAAYRPWGNQPQHF.

This clone was detected a few times. The chain has TRBV28 and TRBJ1-1; 7 nucleotides agree with TRBD1. The ends lost 7 bases at V and 1 base at J; junction bases unmatched: 9. Germline V gene data show CDR1 as MDHEN and CDR2 as SYDVKM. The length of the CDR3 is 15 residues. The CDR3 reads CASITMDRSNTEAFF. CDR3 nucleotides: TGTGCCAGCATTACCATGGACAGGTCGAACACTGAAGCTTTCTTT.

This chain connects TRBV7-3 to TRBJ1-1; possible D gene TRBD1, 5 bases. Germline assignment: CDR1 SGHTA and CDR2 FQGTGA. Trimming removed 1 base from V and 0 bases from J, with 18 bases in between. The CDR3 runs to 18 residues. The CDR3 is CASSLRGWGRALNTEAFF. CDR3 sequence (DNA): TGTGCCAGCAGCTTAAGGGGTTGGGGCAGGGCCCTGAACACTGAAGCTTTCTTT.

This chain links TRBV7-6 with TRBJ2-7; D gene uncertain. V was shortened by 5 bases and J by 3 bases, with 17 bases between the two germline ends. The CDR3 has 15 residues. Germline-derived CDR1 and CDR2 are SGHVS and FNYEAQ. The CDR3 loop reads CASSVRHELNYEQYF. Written as DNA, the CDR3 is TGTGCCAGCAGCGTTAGACATGAACTGAACTACGAGCAGTACTTC.

This clone turned up a few times. This chain connects TRBV27 to TRBJ2-7; no clear D. Trimming pared 5 bases from V and 5 bases from J, leaving 19 bases between. Per germline, CDR1 MNHEY and CDR2 SMNVEV (reference sequence). The CDR3 loop spans 15 amino acids. The CDR3 region is CASSPPPDRVHEQYF. DNA for the CDR3: TGTGCCAGCAGTCCGCCCCCAGACCGAGTCCACGAGCAGTACTTC.

V usage is TRBV30 and J usage is TRBJ2-5, with 11 bases lining up with TRBD2. The CDR3 covers 17 residues. CDR1 is GTSNPN, CDR2 SVGIG, per germline (reference sequence). J lost 3 bases, V lost 0 bases, and 9 bases had no gene match. CDR3 loop: CAWSVGLAGGGEETQYF. The CDR3 region has the DNA TGTGCCTGGAGTGTTGGGCTAGCGGGAGGAGGGGAAGAGACCCAGTACTTC. The variable domain in full, completed from reference TRBV30 and TRBJ2-5, reads SQTIHQWPATLVQPVGSPLSLECTVEGTSNPNLYWYRQAAGRGLQLLFYSVGIGQISSEVPQNLSASRPQDRQFILSSKKLLLSDSGFYLCAWSVGLAGGGEETQYFGPGTRLLVL.

The genes are TRBV7-3 and TRBJ2-2, with 8 nucleotides matching TRBD1. V lost 3 bases to trimming and J lost 0 bases; unmatched junction nucleotides: 0. Germline CDR1 and CDR2: SGHTA and FQGTGA. The CDR3 loop spans 15 amino acids. As DNA, the CDR3 is TGTGCCAGCAGCTTGGACAGGGCGAACACCGGGGAGCTGTTTTTT. Its translation: CASSLDRANTGELFF.

The rearrangement joins TRBV12-3 or TRBV12-4 to TRBJ1-4, with a tentative D call TRBD1 (5 bases). Trimming took off 3 bases at V and 8 bases at J, with 10 bases between the two ends. CDR3 length: 13 amino acids. This chain's CDR3 is CASSFTRTEKLFF. In DNA, the CDR3 is TGTGCCAGCAGTTTCACACGGACAGAAAAACTGTTTTTT.

The chain couples TRBV28 to TRBJ2-5, with 8 bases identical to TRBD2. The CDR3 runs to 14 residues. The V and J ends lost 6 bases and 5 bases, in that order; junction bases with no gene match: 8. Looked up from germline, CDR1 is MDHEN and CDR2 is SYDVKM. The CDR3 reads CASRTRGGGETQYF. The CDR3 region has the DNA TGTGCCAGCAGGACCCGGGGGGGCGGCGAGACCCAGTACTTC. Based on the CDR3 plus reference TRBV28 and TRBJ2-5, the full variable domain is DVKVTQSSRYLVKRTGEKVFLECVQDMDHENMFWYRQDPGLGLRLIYFSYDVKMKEKGDIPEGYSVSREKKERFSLILESASTNQTSMYLCASRTRGGGETQYFGPGTRLLVL.

The J gene is TRBJ1-2, the V gene TRBV27; D gene ambiguous. Germline CDR1 MNHEY, CDR2 SMNVEV (reference sequence). The CDR3 spans 12 residues. V was pared by 6 bases and J by 0 bases, with 5 bases between. This CDR3 is CASRDPNYGYTF. DNA of the CDR3: TGTGCCAGCAGGGACCCTAACTATGGCTACACCTTC.

This rearrangement joins TRBV28 to TRBJ2-4; 7 positions match TRBD1. Germline V gene sequence: CDR1 MDHEN, CDR2 SYDVKM. With 6 bases clipped from V and 9 bases from J, the junction kept 14 bases outside the gene matches. The CDR3 length is 15 residues. CDR3: CASRRTRTGLGIQYF. The CDR3 DNA reads as TGTGCCAGCAGACGAACCCGGACAGGTTTGGGCATTCAGTACTTC. The full variable domain, in which reference TRBV28 and TRBJ2-4 provide the parts outside the CDR3, is DVKVTQSSRYLVKRTGEKVFLECVQDMDHENMFWYRQDPGLGLRLIYFSYDVKMKEKGDIPEGYSVSREKKERFSLILESASTNQTSMYLCASRRTRTGLGIQYFGAGTRLSVL.